This T cell receptor (beta chain) stems from a study of memory CD4+ T cells and cytomegalovirus serostatus. The sort gate was single viable CD3+CD4+CD8-CD45RO+ cells for memory CD4+ T cells. Trimming cost V 5 bases and J 4 bases, with 14 bases left between them. The CDR3 has 13 amino acids. Looked up from germline, CDR1 is GTSNPN and CDR2 is SVGIG (reference sequence). TCRdb's table, derived via immunoSEQ multiplex PCR, lists solely in-frame clones and lacks some. Here the sample spans about 42,000 clones, more than 60% being singletons. This receptor was taken from an adult in good health and CMV-seronegative. The chain couples TRBV30 to TRBJ1-2, with unresolved D. What was sequenced was memory CD4+ T cells from blood. Written as DNA, the CDR3 is TGTGCCTGGCAGCGAAACTCTCTCTATGGCTACACCTTC. This translates into CAWQRNSLYGYTF.